This T cell receptor (beta chain) emerged from a study of cytomegalovirus exposure and HLA in healthy donors. Study-level results: V- and J-gene trimming in TCR beta was tied to a missense DCLRE1C variant by an analysis performed later. Earlier analysis found most TCR beta V segments productive about 87% or about 30% of the time.

A word on this clone: Its antigen is still unknown.

Germline-derived CDR1 and CDR2 are SGHTA and FQGNSA. J was trimmed by 2 bases and V by 5 bases; bases with no gene match: 5. There are 14 residues in the CDR3. PCR was performed using 60 Vbeta and 13 Jbeta primers. The repertoire was sequenced with immunoSEQ multiplex PCR; TCRdb's copy has only in-frame clones and lacks some. The sample holds some 150,000 clones. Sequenced: PBMCs. The receptor was isolated from a man aged 35-49 years in good health and CMV-seronegative. The rearrangement uses TRBV7-2 and TRBJ2-5; 7 nucleotides agree with TRBD1. The CDR3 sequence: CASSLSGQQETQYF. The CDR3 bases are TGTGCCAGCAGCCTATCGGGACAGCAAGAGACCCAGTACTTC.